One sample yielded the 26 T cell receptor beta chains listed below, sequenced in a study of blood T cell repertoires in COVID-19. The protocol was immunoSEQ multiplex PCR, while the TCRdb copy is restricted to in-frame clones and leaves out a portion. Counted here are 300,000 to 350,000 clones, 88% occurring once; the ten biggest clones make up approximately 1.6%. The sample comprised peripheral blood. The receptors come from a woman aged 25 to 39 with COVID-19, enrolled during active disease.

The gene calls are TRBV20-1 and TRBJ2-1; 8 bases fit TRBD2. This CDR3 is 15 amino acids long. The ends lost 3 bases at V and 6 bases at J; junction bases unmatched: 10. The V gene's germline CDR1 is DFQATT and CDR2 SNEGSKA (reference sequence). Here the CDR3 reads CSASLPLAGVNEQFF. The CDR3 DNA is TGCAGTGCTAGTTTACCGCTAGCGGGTGTCAATGAGCAGTTCTTC.

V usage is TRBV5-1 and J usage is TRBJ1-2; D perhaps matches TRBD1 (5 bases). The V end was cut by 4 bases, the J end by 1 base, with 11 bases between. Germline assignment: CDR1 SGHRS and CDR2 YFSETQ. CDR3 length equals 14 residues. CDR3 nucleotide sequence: TGCGCCAGCAGCGAGGCAGGGTTTAACTATGGCTACACCTTC. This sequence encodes CASSEAGFNYGYTF.

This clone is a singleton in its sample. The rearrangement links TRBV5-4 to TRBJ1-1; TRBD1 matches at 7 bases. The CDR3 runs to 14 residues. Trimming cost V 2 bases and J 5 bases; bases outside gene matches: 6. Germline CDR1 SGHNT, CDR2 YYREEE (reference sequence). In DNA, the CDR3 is TGTGCCAGCAGCTTCCGGGACAGAGATACTGAAGCTTTCTTT. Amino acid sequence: CASSFRDRDTEAFF.

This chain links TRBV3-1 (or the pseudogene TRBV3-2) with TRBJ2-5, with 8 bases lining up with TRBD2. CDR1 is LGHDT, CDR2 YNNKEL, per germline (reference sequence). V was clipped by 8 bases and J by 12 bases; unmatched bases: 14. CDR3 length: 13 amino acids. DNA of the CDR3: TGTGCCAGCCGGGGGGCCACCACAGCGGGGGAGTACTTC. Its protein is CASRGATTAGEYF.

This chain's CDR3 is CASSPSGGDYNEQFF. As DNA, the CDR3 is TGTGCCAGCAGCCCTAGCGGGGGAGACTACAATGAGCAGTTCTTC. The chain links TRBV13 to TRBJ2-1, with TRBD2 matching over 10 bases. Germline V lookup: CDR1 PRHDT, CDR2 FYEKMQ (reference sequence). The CDR3 contains 15 residues. V gave up 5 bases and J gave up 3 bases; unmatched junction bases: 4.

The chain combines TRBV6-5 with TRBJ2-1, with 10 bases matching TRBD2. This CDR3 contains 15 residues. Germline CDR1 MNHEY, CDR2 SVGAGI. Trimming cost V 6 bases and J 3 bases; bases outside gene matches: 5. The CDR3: CASSPTSGFYNEQFF. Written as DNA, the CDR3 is TGTGCCAGCAGCCCGACTAGCGGGTTCTACAATGAGCAGTTCTTC.

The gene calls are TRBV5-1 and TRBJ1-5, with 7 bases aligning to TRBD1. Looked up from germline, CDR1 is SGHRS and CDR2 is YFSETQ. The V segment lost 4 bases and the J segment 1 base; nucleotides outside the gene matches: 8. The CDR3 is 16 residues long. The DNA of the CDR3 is TGCGCCAGCAGCCAATACAGGGGTGGAAGCAATCAGCCCCAGCATTTT. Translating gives CASSQYRGGSNQPQHF.

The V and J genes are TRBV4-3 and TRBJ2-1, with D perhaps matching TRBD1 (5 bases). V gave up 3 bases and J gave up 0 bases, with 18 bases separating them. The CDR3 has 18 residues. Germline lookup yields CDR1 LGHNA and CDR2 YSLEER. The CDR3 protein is CASSQKTPGLSSYNEQFF. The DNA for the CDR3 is TGCGCCAGCAGCCAGAAGACGCCAGGGTTAAGCTCCTACAATGAGCAGTTCTTC.

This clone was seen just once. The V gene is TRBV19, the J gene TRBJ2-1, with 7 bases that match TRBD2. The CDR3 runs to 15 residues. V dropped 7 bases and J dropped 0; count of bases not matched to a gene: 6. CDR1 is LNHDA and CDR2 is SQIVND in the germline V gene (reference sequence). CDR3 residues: CASTVAGSSYNEQFF. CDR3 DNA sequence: TGTGCCAGTACCGTAGCGGGTAGCTCCTACAATGAGCAGTTCTTC.

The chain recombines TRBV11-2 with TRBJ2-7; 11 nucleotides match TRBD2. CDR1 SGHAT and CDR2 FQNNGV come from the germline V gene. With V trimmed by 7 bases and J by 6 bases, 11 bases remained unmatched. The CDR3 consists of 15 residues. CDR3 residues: CASMGISGGAFEQYF. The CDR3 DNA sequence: TGTGCCAGCATGGGGATTAGCGGGGGGGCTTTCGAGCAGTACTTC.

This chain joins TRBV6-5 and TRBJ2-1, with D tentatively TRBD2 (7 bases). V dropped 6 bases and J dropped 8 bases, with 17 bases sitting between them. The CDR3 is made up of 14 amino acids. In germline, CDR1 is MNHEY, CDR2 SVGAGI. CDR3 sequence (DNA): TGTGCCAGCAGCCCGGGGGGCCCTATATATGAGCAGTTCTTC. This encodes CASSPGGPIYEQFF.

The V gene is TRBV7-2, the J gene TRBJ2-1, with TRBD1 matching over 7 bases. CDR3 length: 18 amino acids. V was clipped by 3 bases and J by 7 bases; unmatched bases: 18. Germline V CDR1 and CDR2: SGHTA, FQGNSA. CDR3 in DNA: TGTGCCAGCAGCTTGGGACAGTCCATTGGGGTAAGAACTAATGAGCAGTTCTTC. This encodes CASSLGQSIGVRTNEQFF.

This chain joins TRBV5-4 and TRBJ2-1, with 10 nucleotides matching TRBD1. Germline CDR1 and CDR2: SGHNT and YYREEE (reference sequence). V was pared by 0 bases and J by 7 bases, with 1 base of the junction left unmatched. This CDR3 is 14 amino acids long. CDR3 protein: CASSLGQGANEQFF. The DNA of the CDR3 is TGTGCCAGCAGCTTGGGACAGGGGGCAAATGAGCAGTTCTTC.

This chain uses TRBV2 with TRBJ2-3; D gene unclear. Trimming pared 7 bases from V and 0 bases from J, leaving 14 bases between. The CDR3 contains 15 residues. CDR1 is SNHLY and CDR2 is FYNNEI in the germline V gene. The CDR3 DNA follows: TGTGCCAGCATTTTTAGCAAGTCTAGCACAGATACGCAGTATTTT. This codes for CASIFSKSSTDTQYF.

CDR3 region: CASTHRVGLHEQYV. The CDR3, as DNA: TGTGCCAGCACCCACAGGGTCGGTCTACACGAGCAGTACGTC. The chain recombines TRBV28 with TRBJ2-7, with D maybe TRBD1 (6 bases). V lost 7 bases to trimming and J lost 5 bases, with 18 bases between them. Germline V gives CDR1 MDHEN, CDR2 SYDVKM. This CDR3 has 14 amino acids.

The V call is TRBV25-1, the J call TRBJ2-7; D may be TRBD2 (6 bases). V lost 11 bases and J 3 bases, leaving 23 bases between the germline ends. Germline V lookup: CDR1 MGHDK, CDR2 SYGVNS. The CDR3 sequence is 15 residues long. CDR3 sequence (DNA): TGTGCCCCCTCACGGGACTCAACTGGGGTCTACGAGCAGTACGTC. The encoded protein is CAPSRDSTGVYEQYV.

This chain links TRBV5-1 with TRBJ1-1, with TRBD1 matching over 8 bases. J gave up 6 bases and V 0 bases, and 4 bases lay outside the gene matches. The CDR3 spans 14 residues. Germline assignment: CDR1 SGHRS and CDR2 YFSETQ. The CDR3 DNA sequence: TGCGCCAGCAGCTTGGGGGTGGACAGGGCTGAAGCTTTCTTT. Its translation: CASSLGVDRAEAFF. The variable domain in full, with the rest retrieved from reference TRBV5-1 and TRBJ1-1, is KAGVTQTPRYLIKTRGQQVTLSCSPISGHRSVSWYQQTPGQGLQFLFEYFSETQRNKGNFPGRFSGRQFSNSRSEMNVSTLELGDSALYLCASSLGVDRAEAFFGQGTRLTVV.

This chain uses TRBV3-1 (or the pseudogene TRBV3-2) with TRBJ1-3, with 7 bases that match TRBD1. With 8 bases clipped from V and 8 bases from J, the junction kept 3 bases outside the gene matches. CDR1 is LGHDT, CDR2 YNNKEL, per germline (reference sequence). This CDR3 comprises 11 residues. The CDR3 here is CASRQGDTIYF. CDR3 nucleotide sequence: TGTGCCAGCCGACAGGGAGACACCATATATTTT.

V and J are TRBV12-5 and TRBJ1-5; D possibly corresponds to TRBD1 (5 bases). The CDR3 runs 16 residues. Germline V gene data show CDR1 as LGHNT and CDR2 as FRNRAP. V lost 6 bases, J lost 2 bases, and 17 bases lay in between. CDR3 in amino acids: CASGPSPGFGNQPQHF. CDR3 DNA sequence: TGTGCTAGTGGACCTTCGCCAGGGTTCGGCAATCAGCCCCAGCATTTT.

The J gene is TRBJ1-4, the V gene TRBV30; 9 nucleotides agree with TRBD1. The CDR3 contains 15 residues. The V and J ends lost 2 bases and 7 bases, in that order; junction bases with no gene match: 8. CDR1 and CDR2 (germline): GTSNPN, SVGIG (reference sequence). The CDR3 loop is CAWSPGQGVPEKLFF. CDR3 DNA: TGTGCCTGGAGTCCGGGACAGGGAGTCCCTGAAAAACTGTTTTTT. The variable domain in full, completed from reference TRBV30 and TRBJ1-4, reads SQTIHQWPATLVQPVGSPLSLECTVEGTSNPNLYWYRQAAGRGLQLLFYSVGIGQISSEVPQNLSASRPQDRQFILSSKKLLLSDSGFYLCAWSPGQGVPEKLFFGSGTQLSVL.

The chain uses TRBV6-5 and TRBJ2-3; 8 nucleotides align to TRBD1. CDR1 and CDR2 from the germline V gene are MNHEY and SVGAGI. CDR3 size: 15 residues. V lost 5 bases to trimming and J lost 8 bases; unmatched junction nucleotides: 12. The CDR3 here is CASSPPGGQGFTQYF. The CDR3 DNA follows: TGTGCCAGCAGTCCTCCAGGGGGCCAGGGGTTTACGCAGTATTTT.

CDR3 coding DNA: TGCGCCAGCAGCTTGGAGCAGGGTTACACTGAAGCTTTCTTT. Amino acids: CASSLEQGYTEAFF. The chain joins TRBV5-1 to TRBJ1-1; TRBD1 might be the D (5 bases). This CDR3 region has 14 residues. The V gene's germline CDR1 is SGHRS and CDR2 YFSETQ. With 0 bases removed from V and 3 bases from J, the gap between germline ends came to 9 bases.

The CDR3: CASSRTGNYEQYV. In nucleotides, the CDR3 is TGTGCCAGCAGTCGGACAGGGAACTACGAGCAGTACGTC. The chain is built from TRBV6-5 and TRBJ2-7; TRBD1 matches at 8 bases. The V gene end was trimmed by 5 bases and the J gene end by 3 bases; junction bases not matched to a gene: 3. The CDR3 is 13 amino acids. Germline CDR1 reads MNHEY; CDR2 reads SVGAGI.

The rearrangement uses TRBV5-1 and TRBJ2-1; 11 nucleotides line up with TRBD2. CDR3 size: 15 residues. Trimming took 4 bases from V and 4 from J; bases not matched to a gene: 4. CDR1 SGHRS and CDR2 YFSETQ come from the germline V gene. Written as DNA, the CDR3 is TGCGCCAGCAGCCCTAGCGGGGGGCGATACAATGAGCAGTTCTTC. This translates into CASSPSGGRYNEQFF.

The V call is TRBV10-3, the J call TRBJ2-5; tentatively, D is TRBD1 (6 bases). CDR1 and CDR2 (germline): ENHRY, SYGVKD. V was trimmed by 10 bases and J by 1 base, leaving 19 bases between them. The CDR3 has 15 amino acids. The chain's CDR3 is CATSNSGDIQETQYF. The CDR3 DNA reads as TGTGCCACCTCCAACTCAGGGGATATCCAAGAGACCCAGTACTTC.

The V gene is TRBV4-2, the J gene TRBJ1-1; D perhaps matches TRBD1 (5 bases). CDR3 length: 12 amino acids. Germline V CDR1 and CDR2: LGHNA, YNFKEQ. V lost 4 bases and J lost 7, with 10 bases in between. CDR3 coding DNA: TGTGCCAGCAGCCTCTTGCAGGGTGAAGCTTTCTTT. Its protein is CASSLLQGEAFF.